The source of this T cell receptor (beta chain) is a study of naive and memory T cell subsets. General study findings and limits: Over 90% of naive TCR sequences appeared only once after error correction, unlike memory subsets.

Trimming shortened V by 8 bases and J by 4 bases, and 23 bases separated the two germline ends. The germline CDR1 and CDR2 sequences are MDHEN and SYDVKM. The CDR3 has 16 amino acids. From the second PCR step, alpha and beta chains were amplified apart. Overnight CMV lysate stimulation of fresh PBMCs defined donor CMV status by CD4+ IFNgamma. Two oligonucleotides, mixed equimolar, formed the beta constant-region primer covering TRBC1 and TRBC2. The ligated cDNA underwent four PCR rounds using SP2 and nested alpha and beta constant-region primers. TCRdb ran MiXCR on the UMI-ligation and nested PCR reads and lists one entry per CDR3 protein. The data contain more than 100,000 distinct CDR3 sequences, approximately 37% of them singletons. This clonotype was found a few times. Antigen unknown.

The clonotype originates from a human donor in good health. The J gene is TRBJ1-1, the V gene TRBV28; weak D call: TRBD1 (6 bases). The sequenced material came from central memory CD4+ T cells from blood. The CDR3 region has the DNA TGTGCCAGCTCTTATTACTCACAGGGAACAAGCACTGAAGCTTTCTTT. Its translation: CASSYYSQGTSTEAFF. Combining the CDR3 with reference TRBV28 and TRBJ1-1 gives the whole variable domain DVKVTQSSRYLVKRTGEKVFLECVQDMDHENMFWYRQDPGLGLRLIYFSYDVKMKEKGDIPEGYSVSREKKERFSLILESASTNQTSMYLCASSYYSQGTSTEAFFGQGTRLTVV.